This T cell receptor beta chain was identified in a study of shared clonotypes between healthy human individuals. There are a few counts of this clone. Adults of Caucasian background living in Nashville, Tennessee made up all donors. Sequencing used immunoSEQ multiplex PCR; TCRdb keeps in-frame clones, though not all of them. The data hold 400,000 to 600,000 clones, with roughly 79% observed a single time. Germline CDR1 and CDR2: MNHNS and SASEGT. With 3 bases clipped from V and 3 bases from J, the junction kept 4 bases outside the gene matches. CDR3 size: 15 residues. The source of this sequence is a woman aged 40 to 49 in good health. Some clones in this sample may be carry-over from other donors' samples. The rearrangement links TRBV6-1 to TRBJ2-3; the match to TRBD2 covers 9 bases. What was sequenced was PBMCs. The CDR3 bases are TGTGCCAGCAGTGAGGTAGCGGGAGAGACAGATACGCAGTATTTT. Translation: CASSEVAGETDTQYF.